The 18 T cell receptor beta chains below come from one sample, sequenced in a study of blood T cell repertoires in COVID-19. Sequenced by immunoSEQ multiplex PCR; TCRdb stores in-frame clones only, minus some. The sample carries approximately 97,000 clones, around 88% recorded once. Input material: peripheral blood. Receptor source: a man in his forties or fifties with COVID-19, enrolled during active disease.

This chain uses TRBV5-1 with TRBJ1-1; no clear D gene. V lost 1 base, J lost 1 base, and 5 bases lay in between. Germline CDR1 reads SGHRS; CDR2 reads YFSETQ. This CDR3 comprises 13 residues. CDR3 residues: CASSLNTNTEAFF. The DNA of the CDR3 is TGCGCCAGCAGCTTGAACACGAACACTGAAGCTTTCTTT.

V usage is TRBV6-5 and J usage is TRBJ1-1, with a possible D match to TRBD1 (6 bases). Trimming took 6 bases from V and 2 from J, leaving 10 bases between them. Germline CDR1 reads MNHEY; CDR2 reads SVGAGI. The CDR3 length is 13 residues. CDR3 sequence: CASRIQGNTEAFF. CDR3 sequence (DNA): TGTGCCAGCAGGATACAGGGAAACACTGAAGCTTTCTTT.

The chain combines TRBV20-1 with TRBJ1-6, with 8 bases matching TRBD1. Germline trimming cut 3 bases from V and 9 bases from J; bases unmatched to any gene: 7. The CDR3 loop spans 14 amino acids. Germline CDR1 reads DFQATT; CDR2 reads SNEGSKA (reference sequence). For the CDR3, the DNA is TGCAGTGCTAGTATCCAGGGGGCTTCTTCACCCCTCCACTTT. Protein: CSASIQGASSPLHF.

The chain employs TRBV5-6 and TRBJ1-2; D not resolved. The V gene lost 1 base and the J gene lost 4 bases, with 5 bases spanning the gap. The CDR3 has 12 residues. Per germline, CDR1 SGHDT and CDR2 YYEEEE. CDR3 bases: TGTGCCAGCAGCTTGCCGGGCTATGGCTACACCTTC. The encoded protein is CASSLPGYGYTF.

The chain recombines TRBV12-3 or TRBV12-4 with TRBJ2-5, with D perhaps matching TRBD2 (5 bases). This CDR3 has 13 amino acids. The ends were cut back, 6 bases at V and 4 bases at J, with 12 bases in the middle. The CDR3 loop reads CASRDRAGETQYF. CDR3 bases: TGTGCCAGCAGAGATCGGGCGGGAGAGACCCAGTACTTC.

This clone was observed once. This CDR3 is also generated by other DNA sequences in the sample. This sequence joins TRBV24-1 and TRBJ2-2; 7 bases align to TRBD1. This CDR3 has 16 amino acids. The germline CDR1 and CDR2 sequences are KGHDR and SFDVKD. The V gene end was trimmed by 4 bases and the J gene end by 0 bases; junction bases not matched to a gene: 4. The CDR3 protein is CATSDRTGSNTGELFF. CDR3 in DNA: TGTGCCACCAGTGACCGGACAGGTTCGAACACCGGGGAGCTGTTTTTT.

The rearrangement joins TRBV29-1 to TRBJ2-3; D unresolved. Germline-derived CDR1 and CDR2 are SQVTM and ANQGSEA. Trimming shortened V by 5 bases and J by 0 bases, and 15 bases separated the two germline ends. This CDR3 region has 15 residues. CDR3 bases: TGCAGCGTTAGTTCCGATTCTACTAGCACAGATACGCAGTATTTT. Its protein product is CSVSSDSTSTDTQYF.

The J gene is TRBJ2-7, the V gene TRBV12-3 or TRBV12-4; 9 bases fit TRBD2. With V trimmed by 3 bases and J by 3 bases, 0 bases remained unmatched. This CDR3 contains 13 residues. The CDR3 region is CASSLRGGYEQYF. CDR3 nucleotides: TGTGCCAGCAGTTTGCGGGGGGGCTACGAGCAGTACTTC.

The rearrangement uses TRBV5-4 and TRBJ2-1; the D gene is possibly TRBD1 (6 bases). With 8 bases removed from V and 5 bases from J, the gap between germline ends came to 20 bases. This CDR3 contains 15 residues. CDR1 and CDR2 (germline): SGHNT, YYREEE (reference sequence). CDR3 nucleotides: TGTGCCAGTTCCCCCCCAGGGGCTGGAAACAATGAGCAGTTCTTC. Residues: CASSPPGAGNNEQFF.

This clone was counted only a few times. The chain recombines TRBV7-9 with TRBJ2-2, with TRBD1 matching over 7 bases. The junction had 6 bases not matched to a gene; V was cut back by 1 base and J by 4 bases. This CDR3 is built from 16 residues. Per the germline V gene, CDR1 is SEHNR and CDR2 is FQNEAQ (reference sequence). The CDR3 bases are TGTGCCAGCAGCTTAGGGGACAGTGGCTTCACCGGGGAGCTGTTTTTT. It is translated as CASSLGDSGFTGELFF.

The V call is TRBV6-5, the J call TRBJ1-2; 10 nucleotides match TRBD1. CDR1 is MNHEY, CDR2 SVGAGI, per germline. With V trimmed by 8 bases and J by 5 bases, 8 bases remained unmatched. The CDR3 has 14 amino acids. The CDR3: CASVRTGGYYGYTF. The CDR3 region has the DNA TGTGCCAGCGTTAGGACAGGGGGGTATTATGGCTACACCTTC.

This chain's CDR3 is CASSPGDRGKNTEAFF. DNA for the CDR3: TGCGCCAGCAGCCCAGGGGACAGGGGGAAGAACACTGAAGCTTTCTTT. The V call is TRBV5-1, the J call TRBJ1-1; TRBD1 matches at 11 bases. The CDR3 contains 16 residues. Per germline, CDR1 SGHRS and CDR2 YFSETQ. V lost 4 bases to trimming and J lost 1 base; unmatched junction nucleotides: 6. Full variable domain (remainder filled in from reference TRBV5-1 and TRBJ1-1): KAGVTQTPRYLIKTRGQQVTLSCSPISGHRSVSWYQQTPGQGLQFLFEYFSETQRNKGNFPGRFSGRQFSNSRSEMNVSTLELGDSALYLCASSPGDRGKNTEAFFGQGTRLTVV.

The CDR3 sequence is CAWKHRGAPQYGYTF. DNA of the CDR3: TGTGCCTGGAAACATCGGGGTGCGCCTCAGTATGGCTACACCTTC. The chain employs TRBV30 and TRBJ1-2; the D is unclear. CDR1 GTSNPN and CDR2 SVGIG come from the germline V gene (reference sequence). Trimming removed 4 bases at V and 5 bases at J, with 20 bases between. This CDR3 has 15 residues.

This sequence joins TRBV5-1 and TRBJ1-4; weak D call: TRBD1 (6 bases). CDR3 size: 14 residues. Trimming took 2 bases from V and 8 from J, leaving 13 bases between them. Per germline, CDR1 SGHRS and CDR2 YFSETQ. The CDR3 loop is CASSLGQGLEKLFF. The DNA for the CDR3 is TGCGCCAGCAGCTTAGGCCAGGGGCTGGAAAAACTGTTTTTT.

As DNA, the CDR3 is TGTGCCAGCAGTTACCCGGGACTACTTCCTGGCTACACCTTC. This encodes CASSYPGLLPGYTF. J is TRBJ1-2 and V is TRBV6-2 or TRBV6-3; TRBD1 might be the D (5 bases). Trimming took 2 bases from V and 7 from J, leaving 14 bases between them. The V gene's germline CDR1 is MNHEY and CDR2 SVGEGT. The CDR3 sequence is 14 residues long.

This clone was seen more than once but under ten times. The gene calls are TRBV6-5 and TRBJ1-5, with 8 bases that match TRBD1. CDR3 length: 15 amino acids. Losses at the gene ends were 6 bases for V and 2 bases for J; bases not matched to a gene: 6. From germline, CDR1 is MNHEY and CDR2 SVGAGI. DNA of the CDR3: TGTGCCAGCAGGATGGGACAGGTTGGCAATCAGCCCCAGCATTTT. As protein: CASRMGQVGNQPQHF.

In DNA form, the CDR3 reads TGTGCCAGCAGCCCGGGACAGAACACCGGGGAGCTGTTTTTT. Its protein product is CASSPGQNTGELFF. This chain joins TRBV7-9 and TRBJ2-2; perhaps TRBD1 as D (6 bases). The V gene lost 5 bases and the J gene lost 1 base, with 8 bases spanning the gap. This CDR3 is built from 14 residues. Per germline, CDR1 SEHNR and CDR2 FQNEAQ (reference sequence).

The rearrangement links TRBV9 to TRBJ1-1, with TRBD1 matching over 8 bases. Germline trimming cut 5 bases from V and 2 bases from J; bases unmatched to any gene: 5. This CDR3 comprises 14 residues. Germline V gene lookup returns CDR1 SGDLS and CDR2 YYNGEE. CDR3: CASSHDRGNTEAFF. CDR3 coding DNA: TGTGCCAGCAGTCATGACAGGGGAAACACTGAAGCTTTCTTT.